This T cell receptor beta chain derives from a study of regulatory T cells in long-lasting Graves disease. Broader study findings: Peripheral blood, not thyroid tissue, was the sole material studied.

To make TCR beta libraries, researchers used iRepertoire HTBI primers and Arm-PCR of CDR3 regions. Original processing methods: Segment identification across samples yielded 55 to 65 TRBV and 12 to 15 TRBJ segments. One entry per CDR3 protein results from TCRdb running MiXCR on the multiplex PCR reads. Clone size and V and J calls follow TCRdb, not the original study. The profile shows over 300,000 distinct CDR3 sequences, roughly 16% of them singletons. CDR1 and CDR2 from the germline V gene are SGHVS and FQNEAQ. The V and J ends lost 5 bases and 5 bases respectively, with 15 bases between them. The CDR3 loop spans 14 amino acids. Time point noted: newly diagnosed GD, antithyroid drugs for less than 3 months. After RNA was extracted from PBMCs, the TCR library was made from it. This clonotype was recorded at least ten times. The antigen is unknown.

The chain has TRBV7-8 and TRBJ2-5; tentatively, D is TRBD2 (5 bases). This receptor was obtained from a female donor with Graves disease. The sequences come from peripheral blood mononuclear cells (PBMCs), collected at new diagnosis, from a patient treated with antithyroid drugs. CDR3 protein: CASSPRTGGETQYF. The DNA for the CDR3 is TGTGCCAGCAGCCCGCGGACCGGCGGGGAGACCCAGTACTTC.